The present T cell receptor beta chain was sequenced within a study of long-term antiretroviral therapy in people with HIV. Study outcomes and limitations: With ART, diversity went up but was still lower than in transplant donor controls.

Samples were assayed with immunoSEQ v3.0 at survey level. Produced via immunoSEQ multiplex PCR; TCRdb's table is partial and in-frame only. In the table there are around 24,000 clones, around 83% of which are singletons. Remarks on this clone: As yet, its antigen is unknown.

The CDR3 has 14 amino acids. The V gene lost 5 bases and the J gene lost 5 bases, with 14 bases spanning the gap. Germline V lookup: CDR1 SGHTA, CDR2 FQGNSA. No fewer than two post-ART and no fewer than one pre-ART PBMC samples existed for each donor. The sequence was obtained from a man aged 45 to 65 with HIV. The chain carries TRBV7-2 and TRBJ2-3; either TRBD1 or TRBD2 may fit D (6 bases each). Sequenced material: unsorted PBMCs, taken 0.4 years after starting antiretroviral therapy. The CDR3 nucleotides are TGTGCCAGCAGCCCTCGGGGGCTGGGAGATACGCAGTATTTT. This translates into CASSPRGLGDTQYF.